Listed below are T cell receptor beta chains from one sample, sequenced in a study of T cells after yellow fever vaccination. TCRdb fed the 5' RACE reads into MiXCR, producing one record per CDR3 protein. Among about 260,000 distinct CDR3 sequences listed, over 10% were seen once. Sequencing used CD4+ T cells sorted from PBMCs, obtained 45 days after the yellow fever booster vaccination. The receptors originated from a man aged 25-45 years who received the YFV17D yellow fever vaccine. Each CDR3 is given with its conserved first and last residue. D genes are given only for firm matches. Expanded clones are given a class, and other clones once, few, many or no size at all.

D	size	V	J	length	CDR3	DNA
-	-	TRBV20-1	TRBJ2-7	14	CSASRTALSYEQYF	TGCAGTGCTAGCAGGACTGCCCTCTCCTACGAGCAGTACTTC
-	-	TRBV4-3	TRBJ1-1	15	CASRPADSPNTEAFF	TGCGCCAGCAGGCCTGCTGATTCGCCGAACACTGAAGCTTTCTTT
TRBD2	-	TRBV2	TRBJ2-1	17	CASSTRLAGGFYNEQFF	TGTGCCAGCAGCACTAGACTAGCGGGAGGTTTCTACAATGAGCAGTTCTTC
TRBD2	few	TRBV29-1	TRBJ2-7	14	CSVRTSGSLYEQYF	TGCAGCGTTCGGACTAGCGGGAGCCTCTACGAGCAGTACTTC
TRBD2	few	TRBV20-1	TRBJ2-1	15	CSASAGLAGGNEQFF	TGCAGTGCTAGCGCGGGACTAGCGGGGGGCAATGAGCAGTTCTTC
-	many	TRBV20-1	TRBJ2-6	14	CSATPTSGANVLTF	TGCAGTGCCACCCCGACCTCTGGGGCCAACGTCCTGACTTTC
-	few	TRBV5-1	TRBJ2-3	15	CASSLDGTSTDTQYF	TGCGCCAGCAGCTTAGACGGGACAAGCACAGATACGCAGTATTTT
-	-	TRBV7-2	TRBJ1-3	15	CASSLRGGLERTIYF	TGTGCCAGCAGCCTCCGGGGAGGCCTGGAGCGCACCATATATTTT
TRBD2	few	TRBV2	TRBJ2-1	14	CATAGLAAHNEQFF	TGTGCCACCGCGGGACTAGCGGCTCACAATGAGCAGTTCTTC
-	-	TRBV3-1	TRBJ2-7	15	CASSQDLTYLYEQYF	TGTGCCAGCAGCCAAGACTTGACTTACCTCTACGAGCAGTACTTC
-	-	TRBV20-1	TRBJ2-7	13	CSSPLPGAYEQYF	TGCAGTTCCCCATTACCGGGAGCCTACGAGCAGTACTTC
TRBD1	-	TRBV9	TRBJ2-2	16	CASSVAGQTHTGELFF	TGTGCCAGCAGCGTAGCGGGACAGACTCACACCGGGGAGCTGTTTTTT
-	many	TRBV20-1	TRBJ2-2	15	CSASLRQGGTGELFF	TGCAGTGCTAGTTTGAGACAGGGAGGAACCGGGGAGCTGTTTTTT
-	few	TRBV12-3/TRBV12-4	TRBJ2-2	15	CASSSLAPLGGELFF	TGTGCCAGCAGTTCCCTAGCGCCTCTGGGGGGGGAGCTGTTTTTT
-	-	TRBV20-1	TRBJ2-1	14	CSAKGRVPYNEQFF	TGCAGTGCCAAGGGCAGGGTACCCTACAATGAGCAGTTCTTC
-	-	TRBV7-9	TRBJ1-2	13	CASSSELNYGYTF	TGTGCCAGCAGCTCCGAGCTGAACTACGGCTACACCTTC
TRBD1	many	TRBV5-1	TRBJ2-7	16	CASSLAGQGKLGEQYF	TGCGCCAGCAGCTTGGCGGGACAGGGGAAACTGGGCGAGCAGTACTTC
-	few	TRBV29-1	TRBJ2-1	13	CSVASVSYNEQFF	TGCAGCGTTGCGTCAGTCTCCTACAATGAGCAGTTCTTC
-	-	TRBV7-8	TRBJ1-3	17	CASSRPLGSSNGNTIYF	TGTGCCAGCAGCCGGCCACTAGGGTCGTCAAATGGAAACACCATATATTTT
-	-	TRBV3-1	TRBJ2-2	16	CASSHWAALNTGELFF	TGTGCCAGCAGCCACTGGGCAGCCTTAAACACCGGGGAGCTGTTTTTT
-	few	TRBV18	TRBJ2-7	16	CASSPPFGGAVYEQYF	TGTGCCAGCTCACCACCGTTCGGGGGAGCGGTTTACGAGCAGTACTTC
TRBD1	many	TRBV5-5	TRBJ1-2	15	CASSRTGGMDYGYTF	TGTGCCAGCAGCCGGACAGGGGGAATGGACTATGGCTACACCTTC
-	many	TRBV5-1	TRBJ2-7	16	CASSLAGAGSSYEQYF	TGCGCCAGCAGCTTGGCCGGGGCAGGGAGCTCCTACGAGCAGTACTTC
-	many	TRBV5-5	TRBJ1-4	15	CASSSDSTANEKLFF	TGTGCCAGCAGCTCCGACAGTACGGCTAATGAAAAACTGTTTTTT
-	few	TRBV5-1	TRBJ1-5	15	CASSLMGAVDQPQHF	TGCGCCAGCAGCTTGATGGGGGCTGTGGATCAGCCCCAGCATTTT
-	few	TRBV7-9	TRBJ2-6	16	CASSEGRRSGANVLTF	TGTGCCAGCAGCGAGGGGAGAAGATCCGGGGCCAACGTCCTGACTTTC
TRBD2	-	TRBV5-1	TRBJ2-5	15	CASSPGLGGKETQYF	TGCGCCAGCAGCCCCGGACTGGGGGGGAAGGAGACCCAGTACTTC
-	-	TRBV5-1	TRBJ2-6	16	CASSLTGNSGANVLTF	TGCGCCAGCAGCTTGACTGGGAACTCTGGGGCCAACGTCCTGACTTTC
TRBD2	many	TRBV4-3	TRBJ2-3	15	CASSQGGSGTDTQYF	TGCGCCAGCAGCCAAGGCGGGAGTGGCACAGATACGCAGTATTTT
-	-	TRBV21-1	TRBJ2-7	15	CASSAKSGEHYEQYF	TGTGCCAGCAGCGCCAAAAGCGGGGAGCACTACGAGCAGTACTTC
-	-	TRBV7-8	TRBJ2-2	14	CASSLAATGGELFF	TGTGCCAGCAGCCTGGCGGCCACCGGCGGGGAGCTGTTTTTT
-	few	TRBV19	TRBJ2-4	13	CASMVRGVDIQYF	TGTGCCAGTATGGTCAGAGGGGTTGACATTCAGTACTTC
-	few	TRBV3-1	TRBJ2-5	13	CASSQTHVETQYF	TGTGCCAGCAGCCAAACACATGTTGAGACCCAGTACTTC
TRBD2	-	TRBV28	TRBJ2-3	16	CASSLSGGLSTDTQYF	TGTGCCAGCAGTTTAAGCGGGGGATTAAGCACAGATACGCAGTATTTT
TRBD1	-	TRBV9	TRBJ2-7	14	CASSGQGASYEQYF	TGTGCCAGCAGCGGACAGGGGGCCTCCTACGAGCAGTACTTC
TRBD2	-	TRBV7-2	TRBJ2-4	16	CASSLQRAGGKNIQYF	TGTGCCAGCAGCTTGCAAAGAGCGGGAGGGAAAAACATTCAGTACTTC
-	many	TRBV6-5	TRBJ2-3	14	CASSYSDSTDTQYF	TGTGCCAGCAGTTACTCGGATAGCACAGATACGCAGTATTTT